This is a list of T cell receptor beta chains from one sample in a study of CD8+ T cells in alopecia areata. Some clones are missing from TCRdb's copy, which holds only in-frame ones; the method was immunoSEQ multiplex PCR. The data hold 110,000 to 150,000 clones, with roughly 61% observed a single time. The sequencing here drew on CD4+ T cells sorted from blood, taken at week 0. These receptors were obtained from a human donor with alopecia areata. CDR3s include the opening cysteine and the closing phenylalanine or tryptophan. Each record gives: clone size, D gene, J gene, V gene, CDR3 protein, CDR3 DNA. A D gene is named only where the DNA matches it firmly. Not every row has a clone size; where given, it reads once, few, many or a size class.

. | TRBD1 | TRBJ1-1 | TRBV18 | CASSRTGGDTEAFF | TGTGCCAGCTCACGGACAGGGGGGGACACTGAAGCTTTCTTT
few | . | TRBJ1-1 | TRBV5-1 | CASSFTSDRPMNTEAFF | TGCGCCAGCAGCTTTACCTCGGACAGACCGATGAACACTGAAGCTTTCTTT
few | . | TRBJ2-7 | TRBV5-1 | CASSFPGASSYEQYF | TGCGCCAGCAGCTTTCCAGGGGCAAGCTCCTACGAGCAGTACTTC
few | . | TRBJ1-4 | TRBV19 | CASTGTAGEKLFF | TGTGCCAGTACCGGGACGGCGGGTGAAAAACTGTTTTTT
. | . | TRBJ1-6 | TRBV7-9 | CASGGSFSPLHF | TGTGCCAGCGGCGGGTCGTTTTCACCCCTCCACTTT
few | . | TRBJ2-5 | TRBV2 | CASSHDGEATQYF | TGTGCCAGCAGTCACGACGGTGAGGCGACCCAGTACTTC
few | . | TRBJ1-2 | TRBV7-2 | CASSQGYDGYTF | TGTGCCAGCTCCCAGGGGTACGATGGCTACACCTTC
. | . | TRBJ1-1 | TRBV9 | CASTEFQGTGTEAFF | TGTGCCAGCACCGAATTCCAGGGGACGGGGACTGAAGCTTTCTTT
few | . | TRBJ2-1 | TRBV7-2 | CASSLPSRHEQFF | TGTGCCAGCAGCTTACCTAGTAGGCATGAGCAGTTCTTC
few | . | TRBJ1-2 | TRBV30 | CAGKDGYTF | TGTGCCGGAAAAGATGGCTACACCTTC
. | TRBD1 | TRBJ2-2 | TRBV29-1 | CSGTGAPTGELFF | TGCAGCGGCACAGGGGCGCCGACCGGGGAGCTGTTTTTT
. | TRBD2 | TRBJ2-5 | TRBV23-1 | CASRPQRGEETQYF | TGCGCCAGCAGGCCCCAGCGGGGAGAAGAGACCCAGTACTTC
. | . | TRBJ1-6 | TRBV25-1 | CASSEQGGNSPLHF | TGTGCCAGCAGTGAGCAAGGGGGGAATTCACCCCTCCACTTT
. | . | TRBJ2-3 | TRBV2 | CASSETRDTQYF | TGTGCCAGCAGTGAGACCCGAGATACGCAGTATTTT
few | . | TRBJ1-1 | TRBV10-3 | CAISVRGADTEAFF | TGTGCCATCAGTGTTCGGGGGGCTGACACTGAAGCTTTCTTT
. | . | TRBJ2-4 | TRBV4-1 | CASSQVAAIAKNIQYF | TGCGCCAGCAGCCAAGTTGCCGCAATAGCCAAAAACATTCAGTACTTC
. | . | TRBJ2-7 | TRBV7-9 | CASSLAGTYEQYF | TGTGCCAGCAGCTTAGCAGGGACCTACGAGCAGTACTTC
. | . | TRBJ1-2 | TRBV6-5 | CASSYRPNNYGYTF | TGTGCCAGCAGTTACAGGCCAAACAACTATGGCTACACCTTC
. | . | TRBJ2-1 | TRBV4-3 | CASSQDTGLSYNEQFF | TGCGCCAGCAGCCAAGATACAGGTCTTAGCTACAATGAGCAGTTCTTC
. | . | TRBJ2-1 | TRBV18 | CASSPLDEQFF | TGTGCCAGCTCACCGCTGGATGAGCAGTTCTTC
. | . | TRBJ2-1 | TRBV29-1 | CSVEPDTHNEQFF | TGCAGCGTTGAACCGGACACCCACAATGAGCAGTTCTTC
once | . | TRBJ1-2 | TRBV4-1 | CASSQTSPIADYGYTF | TGCGCCAGCAGCCAGACAAGTCCGATAGCGGACTATGGCTACACCTTC
. | . | TRBJ1-4 | TRBV29-1 | CSVVNPAVNEKLFF | TGCAGCGTTGTCAACCCAGCAGTAAATGAAAAACTGTTTTTT
. | TRBD1 | TRBJ2-7 | TRBV13 | CASSSTGRTGPYYEQYF | TGTGCCAGCAGCTCAACCGGCCGGACAGGGCCCTACTACGAGCAGTACTTC
. | . | TRBJ2-5 | TRBV2 | CASSEGGGARETQYF | TGTGCCAGCAGTGAAGGTGGGGGGGCCCGCGAGACCCAGTACTTC
. | . | TRBJ1-2 | TRBV30 | CAWSDSPNTYGYTF | TGTGCCTGGAGTGACTCCCCTAATACCTATGGCTACACCTTC
few | TRBD1 | TRBJ2-7 | TRBV10-3 | CAISDRDRVARNYEQYF | TGTGCCATCAGTGACCGGGACAGGGTGGCCCGCAACTACGAGCAGTACTTC
. | . | TRBJ2-2 | TRBV5-1 | CASSLAEQTGELFF | TGCGCCAGCAGCTTGGCCGAGCAAACCGGGGAGCTGTTTTTT
. | TRBD2 | TRBJ2-2 | TRBV29-1 | CSVDQGGFGELFF | TGCAGCGTTGATCAGGGAGGGTTCGGGGAGCTGTTTTTT
few | TRBD1 | TRBJ2-5 | TRBV5-4 | CASSSDRRQGETQYF | TGTGCCAGCAGCTCGGACAGGCGCCAAGGGGAGACCCAGTACTTC
few | . | TRBJ1-1 | TRBV25-1 | CASSEGNLNTEAFF | TGTGCCAGCAGTGAAGGAAACTTGAACACTGAAGCTTTCTTT
. | . | TRBJ1-5 | TRBV29-1 | CSVAYGINQPQHF | TGCAGCGTTGCTTACGGAATCAATCAGCCCCAGCATTTT
. | TRBD1 | TRBJ2-7 | TRBV29-1 | CSVGTGREQYF | TGCAGCGTCGGGACAGGGCGCGAGCAGTACTTC
few | . | TRBJ1-2 | TRBV10-3 | CAIRVYGYTF | TGTGCCATCAGGGTATATGGCTACACCTTC
. | . | TRBJ2-7 | TRBV10-3 | CAIRGGDEQYF | TGTGCCATCAGGGGCGGGGATGAGCAGTACTTC
few | . | TRBJ1-2 | TRBV29-1 | CSVEFEGYTF | TGCAGCGTAGAGTTTGAGGGCTACACCTTC
. | . | TRBJ2-2 | TRBV4-2 | CASSQDRLNAGELFF | TGTGCCAGCAGCCAAGATCGGCTAAATGCCGGGGAGCTGTTTTTT
once | . | TRBJ1-6 | TRBV6-5 | CASSYEGATSPLHF | TGTGCCAGCAGTTACGAGGGTGCGACCTCACCCCTCCACTTT
. | . | TRBJ2-3 | TRBV7-2 | CASSLTSDTQYF | TGTGCCAGCAGCTTAACCTCAGATACGCAGTATTTT
. | . | TRBJ1-1 | TRBV29-1 | CSVKTANTEAFF | TGCAGCGTAAAGACAGCGAACACTGAAGCTTTCTTT
. | . | TRBJ1-1 | TRBV18 | CASSPPGVTEAFF | TGTGCCAGCTCACCACCGGGGGTCACTGAAGCTTTCTTT
. | TRBD1 | TRBJ2-5 | TRBV19 | CATWGQGAGETQYF | TGTGCCACCTGGGGACAGGGGGCAGGGGAGACCCAGTACTTC
. | . | TRBJ1-1 | TRBV7-9 | CASSLRTANTEAFF | TGTGCCAGCAGCTTAAGGACCGCGAACACTGAAGCTTTCTTT
few | . | TRBJ1-1 | TRBV27 | CASWVQGPNTEAFF | TGTGCCAGCTGGGTCCAGGGACCGAACACTGAAGCTTTCTTT
. | . | TRBJ1-1 | TRBV28 | CASSLPREAFF | TGTGCCAGCAGTTTACCCCGGGAAGCTTTCTTT
. | . | TRBJ2-7 | TRBV7-9 | CASSPRVGLYEQYF | TGTGCCAGCAGCCCACGGGTTGGTCTGTACGAGCAGTACTTC
. | . | TRBJ2-7 | TRBV2 | CASVNRETSPQIQYF | TGTGCCAGCGTCAACAGGGAGACATCCCCCCAGATACAGTACTTC
. | TRBD1 | TRBJ2-5 | TRBV29-1 | CSVVQGAMRETQYF | TGCAGCGTTGTCCAGGGGGCAATGAGAGAGACCCAGTACTTC
. | . | TRBJ2-3 | TRBV11-1 | CASSGRSTISGDTQYF | TGTGCCAGCAGCGGAAGATCAACGATATCGGGGGATACGCAGTATTTT
. | . | TRBJ1-1 | TRBV9 | CASSVVAGMSNTEAFF | TGTGCCAGCAGCGTAGTTGCTGGAATGTCGAACACTGAAGCTTTCTTT
. | . | TRBJ2-1 | TRBV5-1 | CASSLVGRPSEQFF | TGCGCCAGCAGCTTGGTTGGTAGGCCTTCCGAGCAGTTCTTC
. | TRBD1 | TRBJ2-5 | TRBV5-1 | CASSALDRSETQYF | TGCGCCAGCAGCGCCCTGGACAGGTCAGAGACCCAGTACTTC
. | . | TRBJ2-6 | TRBV13 | CASSPHGAGANVLTF | TGTGCCAGCAGCCCGCACGGGGCTGGGGCCAACGTCCTGACTTTC
. | . | TRBJ1-6 | TRBV5-1 | CASSLGQGNSPLHF | TGCGCCAGCAGCTTGGGGCAGGGGAATTCACCCCTCCACTTT
. | . | TRBJ2-7 | TRBV13 | CASSLRPQGAEQYF | TGTGCCAGCAGCTTAAGGCCGCAGGGAGCCGAGCAGTACTTC
. | . | TRBJ1-1 | TRBV29-1 | CSVSPRESTEAFF | TGCAGCGTTTCCCCCAGGGAAAGCACTGAAGCTTTCTTT
. | . | TRBJ1-1 | TRBV7-9 | CASSSGTEAFF | TGTGCCAGCAGCTCAGGGACTGAAGCTTTCTTT